The rows below give T cell receptor beta chains drawn from one sample of a study of CD4+ T cells in melanoma. Method: immunoSEQ multiplex PCR; TCRdb's copy keeps in-frame clones and lacks some. The sample yields approximately 11,000 clones, roughly two thirds seen once. Sequenced: cells from a culture (not recorded whether cultured in vitro). Receptors originate from a human donor with melanoma. CDR3s include the opening cysteine and the closing phenylalanine or tryptophan. The D gene is left open where the match is weak. Some rows have no size entry. The others give once, few or many, or a class for an expanded clone.

clone size,D gene,V gene,J gene,CDR3 DNA,CDR3 protein
-,-,TRBV7-8,TRBJ1-4,TGTGCCAGCAGCTTCCGCCGGGTGTCAACTAATGAAAAACTGTTTTTT,CASSFRRVSTNEKLFF
few,TRBD2,TRBV5-5,TRBJ2-1,TGTGCCAGCAGCTGGTACTTAGCGGGGGCCGTCTACAATGAGCAGTTCTTC,CASSWYLAGAVYNEQFF
-,-,TRBV11-2,TRBJ1-4,TGTGCCAGCAACTCAAGGGGTTCTGCAACTAATGAAAAACTGTTTTTT,CASNSRGSATNEKLFF
once,-,TRBV9,TRBJ2-5,TGTGCCAGCAGCGCCAGACCGTCCGAGACCCAGTACTTC,CASSARPSETQYF
-,-,TRBV7-2,TRBJ1-2,TGTGCCAGCAGCGAACCCGTCGGGAGGGGTCACTATGGCTACACCTTC,CASSEPVGRGHYGYTF
-,TRBD2,TRBV2,TRBJ2-3,TGTGCCAGCAAGACTAGCGGGGGGCTAAGAGATACGCAGTATTTT,CASKTSGGLRDTQYF
-,-,TRBV30,TRBJ1-6,TGTGCCTGGAGTGTGGGCAGCGGCCTTAATTCACCCCTCCACTTT,CAWSVGSGLNSPLHF
-,TRBD1,TRBV6-1,TRBJ2-1,TGTGCCAGCAGGTCCGGGACAGGGACCTACAATGAGCAGTTCTTC,CASRSGTGTYNEQFF
-,-,TRBV18,TRBJ1-1,TGTGCCAGCTCACCACCTTGGGGGCTACGTCAGAACACTGAAGCTTTCTTT,CASSPPWGLRQNTEAFF
-,-,TRBV7-6,TRBJ1-1,TGTGCCAGCAGCTTAGGAGGATATCGGGCCACTGAAGCTTTCTTT,CASSLGGYRATEAFF
-,-,TRBV23-1,TRBJ2-7,TGCGCCAGCAGTCAATCAATCGCCCAGGAAAATACCTACGAGCAGTACTTC,CASSQSIAQENTYEQYF
-,-,TRBV7-8,TRBJ2-1,TGTGCCAGCAGCGCCCAGATCTACAATGAGCAGTTCTTC,CASSAQIYNEQFF
-,-,TRBV5-5,TRBJ1-2,TGTGCCAGCAGCTTGCGAGGGTATAACTATGGCTACACCTTC,CASSLRGYNYGYTF
-,-,TRBV11-1,TRBJ2-1,TGTGCCAGCAGCTTACATTTCGACAATGAGCAGTTCTTC,CASSLHFDNEQFF
-,-,TRBV5-5,TRBJ1-5,TGTGCCAGCAGCCATGTAGGGGTGGTGAATCAGCCCCAGCATTTT,CASSHVGVVNQPQHF
-,-,TRBV27,TRBJ1-6,TGTGCCAGCAGTTTAATAAGGGGTAATTCACCCCTCCACTTT,CASSLIRGNSPLHF
-,-,TRBV30,TRBJ1-2,TGTGCCTGGAGTATCCCCCCAGGGAACACCGGCGGCTACACCTTC,CAWSIPPGNTGGYTF
-,-,TRBV7-7,TRBJ1-1,TGTGCCAGCAGCTTAAAAGAGAACACTGAAGCTTTCTTT,CASSLKENTEAFF
few,-,TRBV4-2,TRBJ1-2,TGTGCCAGCAGCTTCCGGAGTTCTGGCGATGGCTACACCTTC,CASSFRSSGDGYTF
-,-,TRBV5-8,TRBJ2-5,TGTGCCAGCAGCCTCTTCCTTCAGAGGACTATTGAGGAAGAGACCCAGTACTTC,CASSLFLQRTIEEETQYF
-,TRBD1,TRBV6-6,TRBJ1-1,TGTGCCAGCTCTAGACAGGGGAACACTGAAGCTTTCTTT,CASSRQGNTEAFF
-,-,TRBV7-3,TRBJ2-5,TGTGCCAGCAAAAAAAACGGCCAGGATGAGACCCAGTACTTC,CASKKNGQDETQYF
-,TRBD2,TRBV19,TRBJ2-7,TGTGCCAGTAGTACCATAGCGGGCTCCTACGAGCAGTACTTC,CASSTIAGSYEQYF
-,TRBD1,TRBV10-2,TRBJ1-1,TGCGCCAGCAGTGATGTCGGACAGGGAAGGGCTGAAGCTTTCTTT,CASSDVGQGRAEAFF
-,TRBD2,TRBV7-8,TRBJ2-5,TGTGCCAGCAGCGCCCGACTAGCGGGGGAAGAGACCCAGTACTTC,CASSARLAGEETQYF
-,TRBD2,TRBV19,TRBJ2-1,TGTGCCAGTAGTATGGGGACTAGCGGGGGTGATCTAAATGAGCAGTTCTTC,CASSMGTSGGDLNEQFF
-,TRBD2,TRBV4-1,TRBJ2-1,TGCGCCAGCAGCCAAGGACTAGCTCGGGGGGGGAGCTACAATGAGCAGTTCTTC,CASSQGLARGGSYNEQFF
-,-,TRBV5-8,TRBJ1-2,TGTGCCAGCAGCTTGCAGGTTCAGCCCTATGGCTACACCTTC,CASSLQVQPYGYTF
few,-,TRBV11-3,TRBJ1-1,TGTGCCAGCAGCTTAGGCAGGAACACTGAAGCTTTCTTT,CASSLGRNTEAFF
-,-,TRBV19,TRBJ1-1,TGTGCCAGTAGTATAGTAGCGGACAGATACACAGAATCAAACACTGAAGCTTTCTTT,CASSIVADRYTESNTEAFF
-,TRBD2,TRBV7-2,TRBJ2-5,TGTGCCAGCAGCTTAGCCCTAGGGGGGGGACTAGCGGGGTCCCCGGGGGAGACCCAGTACTTC,CASSLALGGGLAGSPGETQYF
-,TRBD1,TRBV11-2,TRBJ2-2,TGTGCCAGCAGCTTAGGGACAGGCGGCAACACCGGGGAGCTGTTTTTT,CASSLGTGGNTGELFF
-,TRBD1,TRBV7-9,TRBJ2-2,TGTGCCAGCAGCAATAAGGGGGCTTTGGTCGGGGAGCTGTTTTTT,CASSNKGALVGELFF
-,-,TRBV18,TRBJ2-5,TGTGCCAGCTCACCCACAGGTTTCCAAGAGACCCAGTACTTC,CASSPTGFQETQYF
once,-,TRBV27,TRBJ1-2,TGTGCCAGCAAGGCTTTTAGGGACGGGTGGTATGGCTACACCTTC,CASKAFRDGWYGYTF
-,-,TRBV10-2,TRBJ2-7,TGCGCCACCCGGGACGGATACTCCTACGAGCAGTACTTC,CATRDGYSYEQYF
-,-,TRBV2,TRBJ2-5,TGTGCCAGCCAGGGATCTGGGGGCCTAGAGACCCAGTACTTC,CASQGSGGLETQYF